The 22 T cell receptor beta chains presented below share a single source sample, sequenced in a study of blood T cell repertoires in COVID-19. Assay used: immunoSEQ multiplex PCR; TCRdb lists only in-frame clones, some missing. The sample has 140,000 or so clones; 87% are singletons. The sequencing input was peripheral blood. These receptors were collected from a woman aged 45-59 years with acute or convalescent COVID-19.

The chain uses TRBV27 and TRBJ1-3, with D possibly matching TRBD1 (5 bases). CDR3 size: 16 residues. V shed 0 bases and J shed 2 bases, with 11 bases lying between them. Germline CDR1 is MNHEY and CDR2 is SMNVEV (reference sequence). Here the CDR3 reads CASSLSFSGAGNTIYF. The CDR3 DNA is TGTGCCAGCAGTTTATCTTTTTCGGGGGCTGGAAACACCATATATTTT.

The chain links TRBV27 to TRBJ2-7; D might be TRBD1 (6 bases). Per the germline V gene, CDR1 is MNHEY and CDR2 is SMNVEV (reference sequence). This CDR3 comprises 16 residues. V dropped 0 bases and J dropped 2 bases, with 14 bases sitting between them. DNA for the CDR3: TGTGCCAGCAGTTTATCGAGTCAGGGGATCCCCTACGAGCAGTACTTC. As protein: CASSLSSQGIPYEQYF.

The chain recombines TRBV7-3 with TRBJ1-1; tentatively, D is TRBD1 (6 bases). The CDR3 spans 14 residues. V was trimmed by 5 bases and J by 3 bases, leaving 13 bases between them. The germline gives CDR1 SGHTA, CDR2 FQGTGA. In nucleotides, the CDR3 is TGTGCCAGCAGCGCAGGGGTTGGGGACACTGAAGCTTTCTTT. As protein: CASSAGVGDTEAFF.

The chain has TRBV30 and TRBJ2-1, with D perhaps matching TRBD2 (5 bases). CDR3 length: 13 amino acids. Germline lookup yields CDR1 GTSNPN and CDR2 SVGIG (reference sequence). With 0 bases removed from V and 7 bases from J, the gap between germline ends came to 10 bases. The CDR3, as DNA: TGTGCCTGGAGTGTAGAGGGTTGGAATGAGCAGTTCTTC. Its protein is CAWSVEGWNEQFF.

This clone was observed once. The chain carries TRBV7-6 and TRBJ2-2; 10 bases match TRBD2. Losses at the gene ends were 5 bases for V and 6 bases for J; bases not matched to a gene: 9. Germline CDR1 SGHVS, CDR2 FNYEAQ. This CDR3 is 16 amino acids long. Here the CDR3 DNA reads TGTGCCAGCAGCGGGACAATGAGCGGGAGGGCCGGGGAGCTGTTTTTT. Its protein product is CASSGTMSGRAGELFF. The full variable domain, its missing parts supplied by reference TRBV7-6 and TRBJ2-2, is GAGVSQSPRYKVTKRGQDVALRCDPISGHVSLYWYRQALGQGPEFLTYFNYEAQQDKSGLPNDRFSAERPEGSISTLTIQRTEQRDSAMYRCASSGTMSGRAGELFFGEGSRLTVL.

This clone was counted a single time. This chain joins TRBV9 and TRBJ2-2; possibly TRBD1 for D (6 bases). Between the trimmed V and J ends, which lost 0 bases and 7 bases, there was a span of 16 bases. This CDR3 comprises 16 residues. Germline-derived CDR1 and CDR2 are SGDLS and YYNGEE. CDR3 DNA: TGTGCCAGCAGCGTAGTAGGGGGACGGAATGGCGGGGAGCTGTTTTTT. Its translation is CASSVVGGRNGGELFF.

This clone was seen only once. This CDR3 is CASSETGNSNQPQHF. Written as DNA, the CDR3 is TGTGCCAGCAGTGAAACAGGGAATAGCAATCAGCCCCAGCATTTT. The chain is built from TRBV2 and TRBJ1-5; possible D gene TRBD1, 6 bases. V lost 2 bases and J 0 bases, leaving 8 bases between the germline ends. The CDR3 spans 15 residues. Germline V gives CDR1 SNHLY, CDR2 FYNNEI. The variable domain in full, completed from reference TRBV2 and TRBJ1-5, reads EPEVTQTPSHQVTQMGQEVILRCVPISNHLYFYWYRQILGQKVEFLVSFYNNEISEKSEIFDDQFSVERPDGSNFTLKIRSTKLEDSAMYFCASSETGNSNQPQHFGDGTRLSIL.

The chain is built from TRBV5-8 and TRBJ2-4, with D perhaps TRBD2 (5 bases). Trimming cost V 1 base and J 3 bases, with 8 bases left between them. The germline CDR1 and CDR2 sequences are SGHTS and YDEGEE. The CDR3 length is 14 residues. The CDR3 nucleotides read TGTGCCAGCAGCTTGCTAGCAGGCAAAAACATTCAGTACTTC. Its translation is CASSLLAGKNIQYF.

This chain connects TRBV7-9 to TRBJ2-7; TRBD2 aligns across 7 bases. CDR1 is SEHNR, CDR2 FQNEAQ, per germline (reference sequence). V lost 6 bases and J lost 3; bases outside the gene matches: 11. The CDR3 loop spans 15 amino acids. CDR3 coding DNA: TGTGCCAGCAGGCCCGTGACTAGCATCGACTACGAGCAGTACTTC. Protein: CASRPVTSIDYEQYF.

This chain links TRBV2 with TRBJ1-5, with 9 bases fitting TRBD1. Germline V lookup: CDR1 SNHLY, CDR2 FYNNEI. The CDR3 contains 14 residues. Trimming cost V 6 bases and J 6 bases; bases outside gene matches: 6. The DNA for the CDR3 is TGTGCCAGCAGCCTCACAGGGGGCGGTCAGCCCCAGCATTTT. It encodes CASSLTGGGQPQHF.

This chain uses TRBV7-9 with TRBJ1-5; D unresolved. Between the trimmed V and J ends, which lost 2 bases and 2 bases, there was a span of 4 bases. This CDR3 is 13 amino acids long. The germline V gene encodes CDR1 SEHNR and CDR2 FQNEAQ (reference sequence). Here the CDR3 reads CASSLQGNQPQHF. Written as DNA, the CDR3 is TGTGCCAGCAGCTTACAGGGCAATCAGCCCCAGCATTTT.

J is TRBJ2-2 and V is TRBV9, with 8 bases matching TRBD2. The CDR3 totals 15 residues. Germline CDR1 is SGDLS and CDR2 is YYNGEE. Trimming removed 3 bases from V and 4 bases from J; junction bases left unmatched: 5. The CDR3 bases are TGTGCCAGCAGCGACAGCGGGAGCCTCACCGGGGAGCTGTTTTTT. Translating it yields CASSDSGSLTGELFF.

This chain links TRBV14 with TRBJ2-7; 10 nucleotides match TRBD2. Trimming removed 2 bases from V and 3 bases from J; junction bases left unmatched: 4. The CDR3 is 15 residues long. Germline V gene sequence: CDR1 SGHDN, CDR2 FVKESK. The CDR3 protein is CASSQILAGIYEQYF. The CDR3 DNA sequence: TGTGCCAGCAGCCAAATACTAGCGGGGATCTACGAGCAGTACTTC.

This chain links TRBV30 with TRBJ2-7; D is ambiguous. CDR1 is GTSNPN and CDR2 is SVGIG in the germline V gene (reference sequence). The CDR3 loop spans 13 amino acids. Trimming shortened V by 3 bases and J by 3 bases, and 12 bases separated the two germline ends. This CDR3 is CAWSDLGNYEQYF. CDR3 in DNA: TGTGCCTGGAGCGATCTAGGAAACTACGAGCAGTACTTC.

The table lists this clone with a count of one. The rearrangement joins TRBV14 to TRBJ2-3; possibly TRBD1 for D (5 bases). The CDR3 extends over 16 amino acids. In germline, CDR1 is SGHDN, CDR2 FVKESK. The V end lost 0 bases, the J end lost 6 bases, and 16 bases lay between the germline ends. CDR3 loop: CASSQDRQGYGDTQYF. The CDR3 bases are TGTGCCAGCAGCCAAGACCGGCAGGGCTACGGGGATACGCAGTATTTT.

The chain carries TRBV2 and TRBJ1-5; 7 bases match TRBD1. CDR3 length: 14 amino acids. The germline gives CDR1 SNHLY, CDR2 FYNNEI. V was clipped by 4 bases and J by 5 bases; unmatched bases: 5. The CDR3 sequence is CASSGDSLDQPQHF. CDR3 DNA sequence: TGTGCCAGCAGTGGGGACAGTTTGGATCAGCCCCAGCATTTT. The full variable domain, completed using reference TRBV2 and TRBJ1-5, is EPEVTQTPSHQVTQMGQEVILRCVPISNHLYFYWYRQILGQKVEFLVSFYNNEISEKSEIFDDQFSVERPDGSNFTLKIRSTKLEDSAMYFCASSGDSLDQPQHFGDGTRLSIL.

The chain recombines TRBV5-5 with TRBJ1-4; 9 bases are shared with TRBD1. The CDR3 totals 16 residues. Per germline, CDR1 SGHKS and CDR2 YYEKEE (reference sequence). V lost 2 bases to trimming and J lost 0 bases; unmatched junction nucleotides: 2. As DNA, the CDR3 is TGTGCCAGCAGCTTCAGACAGGGGGCAACTAATGAAAAACTGTTTTTT. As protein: CASSFRQGATNEKLFF. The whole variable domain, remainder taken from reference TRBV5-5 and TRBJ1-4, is DAGVTQSPTHLIKTRGQQVTLRCSPISGHKSVSWYQQVLGQGPQFIFQYYEKEERGRGNFPDRFSARQFPNYSSELNVNALLLGDSALYLCASSFRQGATNEKLFFGSGTQLSVL.

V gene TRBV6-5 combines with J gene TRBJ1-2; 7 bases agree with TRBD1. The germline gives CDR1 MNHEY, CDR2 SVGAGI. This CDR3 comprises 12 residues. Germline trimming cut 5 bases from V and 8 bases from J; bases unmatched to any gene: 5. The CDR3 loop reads CASSRQGRGYTF. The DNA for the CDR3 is TGTGCCAGCAGTAGACAGGGACGGGGCTACACCTTC.

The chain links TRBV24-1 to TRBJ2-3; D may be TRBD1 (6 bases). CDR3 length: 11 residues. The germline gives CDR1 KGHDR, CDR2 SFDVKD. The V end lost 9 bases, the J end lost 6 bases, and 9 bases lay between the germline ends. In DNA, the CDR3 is TGTGCCACCGGAGACAGGGATACGCAGTATTTT. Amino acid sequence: CATGDRDTQYF.

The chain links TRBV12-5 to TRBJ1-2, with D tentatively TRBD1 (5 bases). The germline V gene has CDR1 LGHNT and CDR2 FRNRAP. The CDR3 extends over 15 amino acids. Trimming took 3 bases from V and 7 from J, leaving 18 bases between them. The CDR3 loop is CASGFTGDPRSGYTF. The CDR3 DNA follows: TGTGCTAGTGGTTTTACGGGGGACCCCCGGAGTGGCTACACCTTC.

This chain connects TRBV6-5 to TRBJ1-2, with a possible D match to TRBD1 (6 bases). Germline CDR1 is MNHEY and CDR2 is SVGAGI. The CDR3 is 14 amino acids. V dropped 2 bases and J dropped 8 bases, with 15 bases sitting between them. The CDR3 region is CASSYTRTGKGYTF. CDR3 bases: TGTGCCAGCAGTTACACCCGAACAGGGAAAGGCTACACCTTC.

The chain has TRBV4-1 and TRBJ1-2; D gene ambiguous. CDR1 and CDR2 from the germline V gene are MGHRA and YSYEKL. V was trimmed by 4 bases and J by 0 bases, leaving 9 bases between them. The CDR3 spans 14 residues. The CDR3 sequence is CASSPAGANYGYTF. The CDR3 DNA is TGCGCCAGCAGCCCGGCCGGGGCTAACTATGGCTACACCTTC.